This T cell receptor (beta chain) was observed in a study of human T cells and chemical hapten exposure (dated by TCRdb to 2020 to 2022). Concerning the study at large: Libraries were combined into a pool for sequencing, and differences in TCR yield between samples came mainly from small differences in library volumes within the pool. In alopecia patients, the study followed how the peripheral blood TCR repertoire changed in vivo over primary and secondary sensitization to diphenylcyclopropenone (DPC), a hapten. Both TCR alpha and TCR beta chains were sequenced from each blood RNA sample. Here is what the overall study found, with its caveats: DPC sensitization did not change how many TCRs were above 1 in 1000 frequency, and no evidence was found of alterations in global repertoire structure. After repeated subsampling, changes were observed in the strength of the expansion versus patch-test correlation and in the threshold at which the correlation became significant.

Concerning this clonotype itself: Its recognized antigen is unknown. Base qualities are not provided; no much larger clone lies one nucleotide away.

What the time point label conveys for this sample: healthy volunteer bleed at 2 weeks. Total RNA was isolated from unfractionated whole blood collected in Tempus Blood RNA tubes. As TCR sequencing controls, roughly 5 healthy volunteers were used, with blood taken at day 0, 2 weeks and 6 weeks. The library relied on RACE. Sequencing instrument: NextSeq 500. During library preparation, unique molecular identifiers were attached to individual cDNA molecules so that TCRs could be counted quantitatively and reproducibly. Turning to the authors' computational methods: The median number of TCRs per sample was over 85,000, ranging from roughly 23,224 to 690,600. The Decombinator software suite was used to annotate the V, J and CDR3 of the TCR reads. To make PS versus PT1 abundance plots, every sample was subsampled to the same number of TCRs (28,000). Expanded TCRs were defined as absent before sensitization and observed at least eight times at the 2-week time point. TCRdb reprocessed the public reads (quality trimming at Q25 with fastp, clone calling with MiXCR) and kept in-frame beta chains. Every CDR3 protein is listed once, alongside the most common genes and DNA of its rows. TCRdb's processing, not the study's, gives the V and J calls here. The sample data list more than 70,000 distinct CDR3 sequences, and roughly 8.5% of these were observed just once. Of the sample, about 3% is held by the ten largest clones.

This sequence originates from a female donor in good health. Some clones in this sample may be carry-over from other donors' samples. The sample taken for sequencing was whole blood.

The sequenced DNA: TGTGCCAGTAGTATAGTAGGGCTAGGCGGCGAAAAACTGTTTTTT. It encodes CASSIVGLGGEKLFF. The chain was built from TRBV19 and TRBJ1-4; the D gene assignment is ambiguous. CDR1 is given as LNHDA and CDR2 as SQIVND, both from the germline V gene (reference sequence). V is pared back by 1 base and J by 8 bases, with 14 bases lying between the germline termini. Including cysteine and phenylalanine, the CDR3 has 15 amino acids. Of all the DNA, just the CDR3 is kept, 45 bases in frame from base 1.